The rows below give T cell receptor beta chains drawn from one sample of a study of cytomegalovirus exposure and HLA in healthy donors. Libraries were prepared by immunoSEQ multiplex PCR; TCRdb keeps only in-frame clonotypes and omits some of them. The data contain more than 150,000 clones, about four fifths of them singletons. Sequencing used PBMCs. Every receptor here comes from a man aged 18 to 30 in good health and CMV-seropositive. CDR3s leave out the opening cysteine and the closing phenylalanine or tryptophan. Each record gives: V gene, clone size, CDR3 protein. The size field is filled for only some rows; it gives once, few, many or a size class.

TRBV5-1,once,ASSLRREGTYNEQF
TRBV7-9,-,ASSPRDNSYEQY
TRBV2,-,ASSVGTGQETQY
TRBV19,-,ASSTTLASSYEQY
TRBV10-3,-,AISESASGSKQYEQY
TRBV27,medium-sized,ASSLSTAGGRELF
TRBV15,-,ATSRDGGLYGYT
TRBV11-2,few,ASSQTTTGAGANVLT
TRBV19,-,ATRAGGQLF
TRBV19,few,ASSIVTATPGQPQH
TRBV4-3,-,ASSQDGAGMGEQY
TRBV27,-,ASRGQGASTDTQY
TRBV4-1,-,ASSQVSSGSYEQY
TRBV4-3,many,ASSQVPGLANTGELF
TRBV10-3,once,AISSGTSGGGTDTQY
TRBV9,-,ASSVGGQGSSGNTIY
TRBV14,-,ASSQVTNYGYT
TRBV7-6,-,ASSFLAAEGGSYEQY
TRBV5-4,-,ASQGYNEQF
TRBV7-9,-,ASSLGVTGDEQY
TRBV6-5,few,ASSYRTAFYGYT
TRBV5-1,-,ASSLGLSTGELF
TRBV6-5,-,ASSSSGTLNEQY
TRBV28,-,ASTGPGTKNIQY
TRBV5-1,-,ASSSDSPDQPQH
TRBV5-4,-,ASSLGLAGAQEQY
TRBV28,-,ASSLWGLAGIQETQY
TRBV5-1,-,ASSMDRGSSAEAF
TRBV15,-,ATSRTGYQPQH
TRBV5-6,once,ASSLGLYEQY
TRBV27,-,ASRTSGNPVDTQY
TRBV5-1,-,ASSRGRDPSAEAF
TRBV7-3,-,ASSHDRGDEQF
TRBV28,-,ASSFSPAPPFSYEQY
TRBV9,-,ASSVAPILAGGRNEQF
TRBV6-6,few,ASAGGRAPWEQY
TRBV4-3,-,ASSQGYGGGGPYEQY
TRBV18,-,ASSPAGWTSRNEQF
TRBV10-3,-,AISPGTGESEAF
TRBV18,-,ASSRQGPNQPQH
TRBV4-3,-,ASSPATSGTYEQY
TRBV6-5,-,ASRLGTGSGNTIY
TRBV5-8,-,ASSLERGDGLAGGLYEQY
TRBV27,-,ASSPWTGLDQPQH
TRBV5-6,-,ASSLSDRGSNQPQH
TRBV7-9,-,ASSHGLQPQH
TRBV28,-,ASSTGTVDTGELF
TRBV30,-,AWSSWRYNEQF
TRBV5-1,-,ASSPTGPNTEAF
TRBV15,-,ATSRGTSGSTDTQY
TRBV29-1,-,SLAAVTDTQY
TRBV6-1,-,ASSGRDFYNEQF
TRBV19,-,ASSLGQGPETQY
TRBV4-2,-,ASSQDRGEKLF
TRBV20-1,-,SASPQYEQY
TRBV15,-,ATSPDKGIYNEQF
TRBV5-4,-,ASSLEVGRGAYEQY